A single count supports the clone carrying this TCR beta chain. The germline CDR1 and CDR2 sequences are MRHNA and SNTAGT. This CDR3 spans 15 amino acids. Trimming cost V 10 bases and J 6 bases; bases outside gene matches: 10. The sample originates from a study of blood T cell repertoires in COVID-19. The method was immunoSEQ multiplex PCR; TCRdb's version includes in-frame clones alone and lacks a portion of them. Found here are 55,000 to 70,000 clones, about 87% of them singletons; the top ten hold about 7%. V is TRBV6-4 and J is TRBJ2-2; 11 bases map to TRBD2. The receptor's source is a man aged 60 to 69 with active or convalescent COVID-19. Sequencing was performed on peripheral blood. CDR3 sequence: CATHSGRADAGELFF. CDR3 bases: TGTGCCACCCATAGCGGGAGGGCCGACGCCGGGGAGCTGTTTTTT.